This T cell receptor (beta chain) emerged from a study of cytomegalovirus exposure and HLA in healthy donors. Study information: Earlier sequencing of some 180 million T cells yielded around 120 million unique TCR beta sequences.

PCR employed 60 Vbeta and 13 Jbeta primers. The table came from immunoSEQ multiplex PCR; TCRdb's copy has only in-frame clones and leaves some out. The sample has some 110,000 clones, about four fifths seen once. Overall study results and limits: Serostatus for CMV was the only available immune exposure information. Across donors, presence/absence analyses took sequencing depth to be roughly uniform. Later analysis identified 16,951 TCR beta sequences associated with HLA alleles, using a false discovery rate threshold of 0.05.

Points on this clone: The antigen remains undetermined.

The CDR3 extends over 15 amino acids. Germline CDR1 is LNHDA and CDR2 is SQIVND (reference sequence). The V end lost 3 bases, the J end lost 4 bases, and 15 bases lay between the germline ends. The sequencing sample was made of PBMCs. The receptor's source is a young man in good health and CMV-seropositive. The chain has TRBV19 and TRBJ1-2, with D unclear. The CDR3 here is CASSIMLTGGYGYTF. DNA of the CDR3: TGTGCCAGTAGTATTATGCTCACTGGAGGCTATGGCTACACCTTC.